The rows below give T cell receptor beta chains drawn from one sample of a study of metastatic and nonmetastatic thyroid tumors. TCRdb re-called clones from the PCR reads using MiXCR. This table has over 15,000 clones, about 13% appearing once. Sequencing was performed on blood. Receptors originate from a female donor with papillary thyroid cancer or a benign thyroid nodule (not recorded which). Some clones in this sample may be carry-over from other donors' samples. CDR3s include the opening cysteine and the closing phenylalanine or tryptophan. D genes are given only for firm matches. Expanded clones get a size class; other rows say once, few or many, or leave the size out.

D gene: .; J gene: TRBJ1-2; V gene: TRBV7-9; clone size: many; CDR3 DNA: TGTGCCAGCAGTTTAACAGAAAACTACACCTTC; CDR3 protein: CASSLTENYTF
D gene: .; J gene: TRBJ2-7; V gene: TRBV30; clone size: once; CDR3 DNA: TGTGCCTGGAGTGACTGGGGGGCGCGTAACGAGCAGTACTTC; CDR3 protein: CAWSDWGARNEQYF
D gene: TRBD1; J gene: TRBJ2-7; V gene: TRBV10-3; clone size: medium-sized; CDR3 DNA: TGTGCCACCCAGCAAGGGGGCCGGCTCGAGCAGTACTTC; CDR3 protein: CATQQGGRLEQYF
D gene: .; J gene: TRBJ1-2; V gene: TRBV19; clone size: medium-sized; CDR3 DNA: TGTGCCAGTAACTCATACGGCAGTGGGGGCTACACCTTC; CDR3 protein: CASNSYGSGGYTF
D gene: .; J gene: TRBJ1-5; V gene: TRBV6-1; clone size: .; CDR3 DNA: TGTGCCAGCACCACGATGCTTGACCTCCCGGATCAGCCCCATCATTTC; CDR3 protein: CASTTMLDLPDQPHHF
D gene: TRBD2; J gene: TRBJ2-5; V gene: TRBV4-1; clone size: once; CDR3 DNA: TGCGCCAGCAGCCAAGATCGGGCTAGCGGTTGGGCAACAGAGACCCAGTACTTC; CDR3 protein: CASSQDRASGWATETQYF
D gene: .; J gene: TRBJ1-4; V gene: TRBV6-5; clone size: .; CDR3 DNA: TGTGCCAGCGCCGAAAGTGTCAAAAAACTGTTTTTT; CDR3 protein: CASAESVKKLFF
D gene: .; J gene: TRBJ1-1; V gene: TRBV28; clone size: .; CDR3 DNA: TGTGCCAGCAGTACCCATGTGACTCGGTACACTGAAGCTTCCTTT; CDR3 protein: CASSTHVTRYTEASF
D gene: TRBD2; J gene: TRBJ2-1; V gene: TRBV7-8; clone size: many; CDR3 DNA: TGTGCCAGCGAACCAACGACCGGGACTAGCGGCAATGAGCAGTTCTTC; CDR3 protein: CASEPTTGTSGNEQFF
D gene: TRBD1; J gene: TRBJ2-7; V gene: TRBV27; clone size: medium-sized; CDR3 DNA: TGTGCCAGCATGACCCGTGACAGGGGGTATGAGCAGTACTTC; CDR3 protein: CASMTRDRGYEQYF
D gene: .; J gene: TRBJ1-1; V gene: TRBV28; clone size: medium-sized; CDR3 DNA: TGTGCCAGCAGTGCGGCAGGGTTTACGGTTGAAGCTTTCTTT; CDR3 protein: CASSAAGFTVEAFF
D gene: .; J gene: TRBJ2-7; V gene: TRBV10-3; clone size: medium-sized; CDR3 DNA: TGTGCCATCAGTTCCGCGGACTACGAGCAGTACTTC; CDR3 protein: CAISSADYEQYF
D gene: .; J gene: TRBJ1-3; V gene: TRBV9; clone size: many; CDR3 DNA: TGTGCCAGCAGCGTAGACGCAGGGGCCAGCTCTGGAAACACCATATATTTT; CDR3 protein: CASSVDAGASSGNTIYF
D gene: .; J gene: TRBJ1-2; V gene: TRBV20-1; clone size: .; CDR3 DNA: TGCAGTGCTAACCCCCCATTGGAAAGGAACTATGGCTACACCTTC; CDR3 protein: CSANPPLERNYGYTF
D gene: .; J gene: TRBJ2-7; V gene: TRBV5-8; clone size: many; CDR3 DNA: TGTGCCAGCAGCTTGGCGTACGAGCAGTACTTC; CDR3 protein: CASSLAYEQYF
D gene: .; J gene: TRBJ2-6; V gene: TRBV25-1; clone size: few; CDR3 DNA: TGTGCCAGCGGCCTCGCTGGGACCAACGTCCCGACTTTC; CDR3 protein: CASGLAGTNVPTF
D gene: .; J gene: TRBJ2-3; V gene: TRBV9; clone size: many; CDR3 DNA: TGTGCCAGCAGCGTAGACGCAGGCTGGGATACAGATACGCAGTATTTT; CDR3 protein: CASSVDAGWDTDTQYF
D gene: .; J gene: TRBJ2-7; V gene: TRBV28; clone size: few; CDR3 DNA: TGTGCCAGCAGTCCATCTAGGGAGCAGTACTTC; CDR3 protein: CASSPSREQYF
D gene: .; J gene: TRBJ1-5; V gene: TRBV18; clone size: many; CDR3 DNA: TGTGCCAGCTCAACCGCCGGAAATCAGCCCCAGCATTTT; CDR3 protein: CASSTAGNQPQHF
D gene: TRBD1; J gene: TRBJ1-6; V gene: TRBV20-1; clone size: many; CDR3 DNA: TGCAGTGCTAGAGCCGGCGGCCGGGGACAGGGAAGCTCCTATAATTCACCCCTCCACTTT; CDR3 protein: CSARAGGRGQGSSYNSPLHF
D gene: .; J gene: TRBJ2-1; V gene: TRBV28; clone size: few; CDR3 DNA: TGTGCCAGCAGTACCTCCTGGGACCATTGGGATGAGCAGTTCTTC; CDR3 protein: CASSTSWDHWDEQFF
D gene: .; J gene: TRBJ1-2; V gene: TRBV28; clone size: medium-sized; CDR3 DNA: TGTGCCAGCACAAGGGGGTTCCGTGGCTACACCTTC; CDR3 protein: CASTRGFRGYTF
D gene: .; J gene: TRBJ2-5; V gene: TRBV15; clone size: medium-sized; CDR3 DNA: TGTGCCACCAGCAGAGAATCTGAGAGGGCCCAGTACTTC; CDR3 protein: CATSRESERAQYF
D gene: .; J gene: TRBJ2-6; V gene: TRBV19; clone size: medium-sized; CDR3 DNA: TGTGCCAGTAGGGTTTCAGGGGCGGCCAACGTCCTGACTTTC; CDR3 protein: CASRVSGAANVLTF
D gene: TRBD2; J gene: TRBJ2-1; V gene: TRBV6-2/TRBV6-3; clone size: .; CDR3 DNA: TGTGCCAGCAGTCTCGGACTAGACTACAATGAGCAGTTCTTC; CDR3 protein: CASSLGLDYNEQFF
D gene: .; J gene: TRBJ1-5; V gene: TRBV7-2; clone size: .; CDR3 DNA: TGTGCCAGCAGCTTCGCCCTGGACATCTATAGCAATCAGCCCCAGCATTTT; CDR3 protein: CASSFALDIYSNQPQHF
D gene: .; J gene: TRBJ1-4; V gene: TRBV5-1; clone size: many; CDR3 DNA: TGCGCCAGCAGCCTATCCGGGATCCCGGATGAAAAACTGTTTTTT; CDR3 protein: CASSLSGIPDEKLFF
D gene: .; J gene: TRBJ1-2; V gene: TRBV28; clone size: many; CDR3 DNA: TGTGCCAGCAGTCCGCCCGGTTTTGGCTACACCTTC; CDR3 protein: CASSPPGFGYTF
D gene: .; J gene: TRBJ1-2; V gene: TRBV20-1; clone size: .; CDR3 DNA: TGCAGTGCTAGGCCTCTACAGGGATATGGCTACACCTTC; CDR3 protein: CSARPLQGYGYTF
D gene: .; J gene: TRBJ2-1; V gene: TRBV7-3; clone size: many; CDR3 DNA: TGTGCCAGCAGCCTGGACTACAGCTCCTACAATGAGCAGTTCTTC; CDR3 protein: CASSLDYSSYNEQFF
D gene: .; J gene: TRBJ2-1; V gene: TRBV5-1; clone size: .; CDR3 DNA: TGCGCCAGCAGTTACTACAATGAGCAGTTCTTC; CDR3 protein: CASSYYNEQFF
D gene: .; J gene: TRBJ1-1; V gene: TRBV28; clone size: medium-sized; CDR3 DNA: TGTGCCAGCAGTTTAGTCGGCAGCCCTTCTAAGGGAGCTTTCTTT; CDR3 protein: CASSLVGSPSKGAFF
D gene: .; J gene: TRBJ2-7; V gene: TRBV11-1; clone size: .; CDR3 DNA: TGTGCCAGCAGCTCGGTGACTATCCGACAGTCCTACGAGCAGTACTTC; CDR3 protein: CASSSVTIRQSYEQYF
D gene: .; J gene: TRBJ2-3; V gene: TRBV28; clone size: .; CDR3 DNA: TGTGCCAGCAGTTTAAGCCCGGGTGGTACAGATACGCAGTATTTT; CDR3 protein: CASSLSPGGTDTQYF
D gene: .; J gene: TRBJ1-4; V gene: TRBV4-2; clone size: many; CDR3 DNA: TGTGCCAGCAGCCAAGATCTAGACAGGTGGACTGAAAAACTGTTTTTT; CDR3 protein: CASSQDLDRWTEKLFF
D gene: .; J gene: TRBJ2-7; V gene: TRBV12-3/TRBV12-4; clone size: .; CDR3 DNA: TGTGCCAGCAGTACTACAGGGTTGGTCCACGAGCAGTACTTC; CDR3 protein: CASSTTGLVHEQYF
D gene: TRBD1; J gene: TRBJ1-1; V gene: TRBV15; clone size: many; CDR3 DNA: TGTGCCACCACCGGGACAGGATGGACTGAAGCTTTCTTT; CDR3 protein: CATTGTGWTEAFF
D gene: .; J gene: TRBJ2-1; V gene: TRBV6-1; clone size: many; CDR3 DNA: TGTGCCAGCATACCCCCCTTCGGGGGGCCCTTCCATGAGCAGTTCTTC; CDR3 protein: CASIPPFGGPFHEQFF
D gene: .; J gene: TRBJ2-1; V gene: TRBV19; clone size: few; CDR3 DNA: TGTGCCGGCCCCCAAGGAGCCAATGAGCGGTTCTTC; CDR3 protein: CAGPQGANERFF
D gene: .; J gene: TRBJ1-1; V gene: TRBV27; clone size: many; CDR3 DNA: TGTGCCAGCAGTTTATCGCAGGAGATGAACACTGAAGCTTTCTTT; CDR3 protein: CASSLSQEMNTEAFF
D gene: .; J gene: TRBJ1-4; V gene: TRBV9; clone size: many; CDR3 DNA: TGTGCCAGCAGCGTAGATGGGGGCCAGGGCTCGACTAATGAAAAACTGTTTTTT; CDR3 protein: CASSVDGGQGSTNEKLFF
D gene: .; J gene: TRBJ2-6; V gene: TRBV25-1; clone size: .; CDR3 DNA: TGTTTCAGCGGCCTCGCTGGGGCCAACGTCCTGACTTTC; CDR3 protein: CFSGLAGANVLTF
D gene: .; J gene: TRBJ2-1; V gene: TRBV4-2; clone size: many; CDR3 DNA: TGTGCCAGCAGCCGCTTTACCGGGACCTACAATGAGCAGTTCTTC; CDR3 protein: CASSRFTGTYNEQFF
D gene: .; J gene: TRBJ1-3; V gene: TRBV9; clone size: many; CDR3 DNA: TGTGCCAGCAGCGATGACCTTCACTCTGGAAACACCATATATTTT; CDR3 protein: CASSDDLHSGNTIYF
D gene: TRBD2; J gene: TRBJ2-7; V gene: TRBV10-3; clone size: many; CDR3 DNA: TGTGCCATCAGTGGGACTAGCGGTAGCTCCTACGAGCAGTACTTC; CDR3 protein: CAISGTSGSSYEQYF
D gene: TRBD2; J gene: TRBJ2-3; V gene: TRBV7-9; clone size: many; CDR3 DNA: TGTGCCAGCAGCTTCTTGGGGAGGGAGGATACGCAGTATTTT; CDR3 protein: CASSFLGREDTQYF
D gene: .; J gene: TRBJ1-5; V gene: TRBV28; clone size: medium-sized; CDR3 DNA: TGTGCCAGCAACCCTCGGGGGGCCCCTCAAGAGCCCCAGCATTTT; CDR3 protein: CASNPRGAPQEPQHF
D gene: .; J gene: TRBJ2-3; V gene: TRBV28; clone size: .; CDR3 DNA: TGTGCCAGCAGTCACCTAGGAATAAATACGCAGTATTTT; CDR3 protein: CASSHLGINTQYF
D gene: TRBD2; J gene: TRBJ2-7; V gene: TRBV5-1; clone size: many; CDR3 DNA: TGCGCCAGCAGCTTGGGGGGACTAGCGTCGTACGAGCAGTACTTC; CDR3 protein: CASSLGGLASYEQYF
D gene: TRBD1; J gene: TRBJ2-1; V gene: TRBV5-1; clone size: many; CDR3 DNA: TGCGCCAGCAGCTTAGGTAGACAGGGGTCAGGGGAGCAGTTCTTC; CDR3 protein: CASSLGRQGSGEQFF
D gene: TRBD1; J gene: TRBJ2-1; V gene: TRBV4-2; clone size: .; CDR3 DNA: TGTGCCAGCAGCCCACACTCCCAAGGACAGGGAACCTACAATGAGCAGTTCTTC; CDR3 protein: CASSPHSQGQGTYNEQFF
D gene: .; J gene: TRBJ1-2; V gene: TRBV7-2; clone size: .; CDR3 DNA: TGTGCCAGCAGCTTAGAAGTCAGGCTGTCTGGCTACACCTTC; CDR3 protein: CASSLEVRLSGYTF